A single sample gave rise to the 23 T cell receptor beta chains below, sequenced in a study of siplizumab effects on memory and regulatory T cells. Here immunoSEQ multiplex PCR was the method, and the copy in TCRdb shows in-frame clones only, minus some. The sample has about 100,000 clones, about 90% seen once. The specimen was Tregs sorted from blood. Source of these receptors: a human donor in good health.

The chain employs TRBV28 and TRBJ1-1, with D perhaps TRBD1 (6 bases). Germline V CDR1 and CDR2: MDHEN, SYDVKM. The length of the CDR3 is 12 residues. Trimming removed 6 bases at V and 9 bases at J, with 14 bases between. The CDR3 region is CASSGDRLQAFF. CDR3 coding DNA: TGTGCCAGCAGCGGAGACAGGCTACAAGCTTTCTTT.

The J gene is TRBJ1-1, the V gene TRBV13, with no clear D. The CDR3 runs to 17 residues. The germline gives CDR1 PRHDT, CDR2 FYEKMQ (reference sequence). Trimming removed 2 bases from V and 6 bases from J, with 22 bases in between. The CDR3 sequence is CASSLSFFSNPPPEAFF. Here the CDR3 DNA reads TGTGCCAGCAGCTTATCCTTCTTTTCTAACCCGCCGCCTGAAGCTTTCTTT.

The chain joins TRBV7-8 to TRBJ2-7; 11 bases are a match to TRBD2. Trimming removed 3 bases from V and 4 bases from J; junction bases left unmatched: 5. The length of the CDR3 is 15 residues. Germline lookup yields CDR1 SGHVS and CDR2 FQNEAQ. This CDR3 reads CASSFGTSGPYEQYF. The DNA of the CDR3 is TGTGCCAGCAGCTTCGGGACTAGCGGACCTTACGAGCAGTACTTC.

This clone came up once. This chain joins TRBV18 and TRBJ1-1; weak D call: TRBD1 (5 bases). The CDR3 totals 13 residues. Germline loops: CDR1 KGHSH, CDR2 LQKENI. With 8 bases removed from V and 1 base from J, the gap between germline ends came to 11 bases. The CDR3 loop is CASHRQGNTEAFF. DNA of the CDR3: TGTGCCAGCCACCGTCAGGGGAACACTGAAGCTTTCTTT. The complete variable domain, with remaining parts taken from reference TRBV18 and TRBJ1-1, reads NAGVMQNPRHLVRRRGQEARLRCSPMKGHSHVYWYRQLPEEGLKFMVYLQKENIIDESGMPKERFSAEFPKEGPSILRIQQVVRGDSAAYFCASHRQGNTEAFFGQGTRLTVV.

This clone was detected once. This chain uses TRBV19 with TRBJ2-7; D call uncertain. Germline V gene data show CDR1 as LNHDA and CDR2 as SQIVND (reference sequence). The V end was cut by 4 bases, the J end by 3 bases, with 10 bases between. The CDR3 totals 13 residues. The CDR3 nucleotides read TGTGCCAGTAGTAAGGGCGGTGGCTACGAGCAGTACTTC. It yields the protein CASSKGGGYEQYF. The variable domain in full, completed from reference TRBV19 and TRBJ2-7, reads DGGITQSPKYLFRKEGQNVTLSCEQNLNHDAMYWYRQDPGQGLRLIYYSQIVNDFQKGDIAEGYSVSREKKESFPLTVTSAQKNPTAFYLCASSKGGGYEQYFGPGTRLTVT.

This chain links TRBV29-1 with TRBJ1-1, with 8 bases identical to TRBD1. Germline V gives CDR1 SQVTM, CDR2 ANQGSEA. The length of the CDR3 is 13 residues. Trimming removed 7 bases from V and 4 bases from J; junction bases left unmatched: 8. The CDR3 DNA follows: TGCAGCGCTCGGACAGGGAGGAGCACTGAAGCTTTCTTT. Protein product: CSARTGRSTEAFF.

The genes are TRBV7-9 and TRBJ2-3, with TRBD2 matching 11 bases. The CDR3 totals 16 residues. Germline V gene sequence: CDR1 SEHNR, CDR2 FQNEAQ (reference sequence). V shed 10 bases, J shed 6 bases, and the junction held 15 bases outside the gene matches. This CDR3 reads CAITLGLAGPGDTQYF. The CDR3 coding sequence is TGTGCCATTACTCTCGGACTAGCGGGCCCTGGGGATACGCAGTATTTT.

The rearrangement links TRBV15 to TRBJ2-7; a weak D match, TRBD2 (7 bases). Germline-derived CDR1 and CDR2 are LNHNV and YYDKDF (reference sequence). This CDR3 spans 12 amino acids. The V end was cut by 4 bases, the J end by 6 bases, with 10 bases between. CDR3 in amino acids: CATSKGGGEQYF. CDR3 coding DNA: TGTGCCACCAGCAAAGGGGGGGGCGAGCAGTACTTC. The entire variable domain, with the rest obtained from reference TRBV15 and TRBJ2-7, is as follows: DAMVIQNPRYQVTQFGKPVTLSCSQTLNHNVMYWYQQKSSQAPKLLFHYYDKDFNNEADTPDNFQSRRPNTSFCFLDIRSPGLGDTAMYLCATSKGGGEQYFGPGTRLTVT.

V usage is TRBV27 and J usage is TRBJ1-4; TRBD1 aligns across 9 bases. The length of the CDR3 is 14 residues. V dropped 5 bases and J dropped 8; count of bases not matched to a gene: 6. Per germline, CDR1 MNHEY and CDR2 SMNVEV (reference sequence). Here the CDR3 DNA reads TGTGCCAGCAGTGTTGGGACAGGGCGGGAAAAACTGTTTTTT. Translation gives CASSVGTGREKLFF.

The CDR3 coding sequence is TGCGCCAGCAGCTTGGGGCTAGCGGGAGTTTATGGCGATGAGCAGTTCTTC. Amino acid sequence: CASSLGLAGVYGDEQFF. This chain connects TRBV5-1 to TRBJ2-1; 10 bases line up with TRBD2. CDR3 length equals 17 residues. The germline V gene encodes CDR1 SGHRS and CDR2 YFSETQ. The V gene end was trimmed by 0 bases and the J gene end by 8 bases; junction bases not matched to a gene: 11.

Of note for this clone: At one end the junction does not follow the germline gene, possibly because of a read error. The chain links TRBV15 to TRBJ1-3, with D unclear. Germline CDR1 and CDR2: LNHNV and YYDKDF (reference sequence). The CDR3 contains 15 residues. DNA of the CDR3: TGTGCCACCGGCAGAGATCTAGGGTTCGGAAACACCATATATTTT. The encoded protein is CATGRDLGFGNTIYF.

The V gene is TRBV7-3, the J gene TRBJ2-2; 11 nucleotides line up with TRBD1. CDR1 and CDR2 (germline): SGHTA, FQGTGA. The CDR3 covers 14 residues. The ends lost 4 bases at V and 6 bases at J; junction bases unmatched: 1. CDR3 DNA sequence: TGTGCCAGCAGCTCGGGACAGGGGGCCGGGGAGCTGTTTTTT. Protein sequence: CASSSGQGAGELFF.

The CDR3 sequence: CASSYSAGGINEQFF. The CDR3 DNA is TGTGCCAGCAGTTACTCAGCGGGAGGAATCAATGAGCAGTTCTTC. The chain employs TRBV6-5 and TRBJ2-1; 9 positions agree with TRBD2. The CDR3 length is 15 residues. V lost 0 bases, J lost 6 bases, and 3 bases stayed unmatched. Looked up from germline, CDR1 is MNHEY and CDR2 is SVGAGI.

The J gene is TRBJ1-2, the V gene TRBV6-1; weak D call: TRBD1 (5 bases). Germline loops: CDR1 MNHNS, CDR2 SASEGT. The ends were cut back, 1 base at V and 5 bases at J, with 14 bases in the middle. The CDR3 extends over 15 amino acids. The CDR3 sequence is CASSEVGTASYGYTF. As DNA, the CDR3 is TGTGCCAGCAGTGAAGTTGGGACGGCCTCTTATGGCTACACCTTC.

The rearrangement links TRBV6-1 to TRBJ1-2; D perhaps matches TRBD1 (6 bases). Trimming removed 6 bases from V and 4 bases from J, with 15 bases in between. The CDR3 totals 14 residues. The germline V gene has CDR1 MNHNS and CDR2 SASEGT. CDR3 in amino acids: CASRAQGRGYGYTF. CDR3 DNA sequence: TGTGCCAGCAGGGCACAGGGTAGAGGCTATGGCTACACCTTC.

This chain connects TRBV28 to TRBJ2-5; 9 bases map to TRBD2. Losses at the gene ends were 5 bases for V and 6 bases for J; bases not matched to a gene: 16. Looked up from germline, CDR1 is MDHEN and CDR2 is SYDVKM. The CDR3 runs 17 residues. The CDR3 DNA follows: TGTGCCAGCAGTATGACAGCCCTAGCGGGGAGATTGAAGACCCAGTACTTC. As protein: CASSMTALAGRLKTQYF.

The chain has TRBV27 and TRBJ2-7; TRBD2 aligns across 7 bases. With V trimmed by 1 base and J by 6 bases, 6 bases remained unmatched. This CDR3 contains 14 residues. Germline V gene sequence: CDR1 MNHEY, CDR2 SMNVEV (reference sequence). CDR3 loop: CASSLWGTGGEQYF. The CDR3 region has the DNA TGTGCCAGCAGTTTATGGGGGACGGGGGGCGAGCAGTACTTC.

The chain couples TRBV6-1 to TRBJ1-1; the match to TRBD1 covers 11 bases. J was trimmed by 5 bases and V by 4 bases; bases with no gene match: 9. The CDR3 is made up of 16 amino acids. Per the germline V gene, CDR1 is MNHNS and CDR2 is SASEGT. The CDR3 protein is CASSARDRGSGTEAFF. The CDR3 DNA reads as TGTGCCAGCAGTGCCCGGGACAGGGGGTCCGGAACTGAAGCTTTCTTT.

The chain employs TRBV11-2 and TRBJ2-7; D remains unclear. Trimming cost V 3 bases and J 5 bases, with 11 bases left between them. Looked up from germline, CDR1 is SGHAT and CDR2 is FQNNGV. The CDR3 covers 13 residues. In DNA, the CDR3 is TGTGCCAGCAGCTTTTCATTATTCCACGAGCAGTACTTC. It codes for CASSFSLFHEQYF.

The gene calls are TRBV19 and TRBJ1-2; D not certain. Germline assignment: CDR1 LNHDA and CDR2 SQIVND (reference sequence). The CDR3 is made up of 15 amino acids. With 5 bases removed from V and 0 bases from J, the gap between germline ends came to 13 bases. The CDR3 region has the DNA TGTGCCAGTAGTTCCCCGGGAGCCTCTAACTATGGCTACACCTTC. Residues: CASSSPGASNYGYTF.

The chain employs TRBV12-2 and TRBJ2-7. TRBV12-2 is a documented pseudogene. There are 12 residues in the CDR3. In nucleotides, the CDR3 is TGTGCAAGTCGCCCTAGGGTTTACGAGCAGTACTTC. It is translated as CASRPRVYEQYF.

V gene TRBV6-5 combines with J gene TRBJ1-2, with D perhaps matching TRBD1 (6 bases). With 6 bases removed from V and 14 bases from J, the gap between germline ends came to 16 bases. The CDR3 length is 11 residues. Germline assignment: CDR1 MNHEY and CDR2 SVGAGI. CDR3 DNA: TGTGCCAGCAGCGATTATTGGGACAAGACCTTC. It translates to CASSDYWDKTF.

The rearrangement links TRBV28 to TRBJ2-5; 12 bases are shared with TRBD2. CDR3 length: 18 residues. Germline V gene data show CDR1 as MDHEN and CDR2 as SYDVKM. V shed 5 bases and J 5 bases; nucleotides not matched to a gene: 15. The CDR3, as DNA: TGTGCCAGCAGTCCCGGACTAGCGGGACGGGATTTTTCGGAGACCCAGTACTTC. Amino acids: CASSPGLAGRDFSETQYF.